This TCR beta chain originates from a study of vaccination and CD4 T cells after COVID-19. The wider study: Post-vaccination specimens were collected at a median of roughly 65 days following dose two (range 14 to 241).

At the Johns Hopkins FTIC core, DNA taken from cultured CD4+ T cells was sequenced by way of the Oncomine TCR Beta short-read assay. It was cultured CD4+ T cells from which genomic DNA was extracted. In TCRdb, the PCR reads were re-called with MiXCR into one record per CDR3 protein. The table includes fewer than 25,000 distinct CDR3 sequences, around 43% detected once. A word on this clonotype: The antigen is unknown.

The treatment denotes: approximately 11-day PBMC culture with coronavirus spike peptide pools or control peptides (ViraFEST assay). ViraFEST stimulated the growth of antigen-specific T cells using peptide pools and subsequently profiled their TCRs by sequencing. At both days 3 and 7, half the medium was replaced with fresh IL-2 medium. Trimming removed 6 bases at V and 10 bases at J, with 15 bases between. Germline lookup yields CDR1 MNHNS and CDR2 SASEGT. The CDR3 is 12 amino acids. The chain carries TRBV6-1 and TRBJ1-1, with D maybe TRBD1 (5 bases). Specimen: CD4+ T cells from blood, cultured in vitro. This receptor was identified in a human donor who had recovered from COVID-19. The CDR3 here is CASSPDSGRAFF. The CDR3 DNA is TGTGCCAGCAGCCCTGACAGTGGGCGAGCTTTCTTT.